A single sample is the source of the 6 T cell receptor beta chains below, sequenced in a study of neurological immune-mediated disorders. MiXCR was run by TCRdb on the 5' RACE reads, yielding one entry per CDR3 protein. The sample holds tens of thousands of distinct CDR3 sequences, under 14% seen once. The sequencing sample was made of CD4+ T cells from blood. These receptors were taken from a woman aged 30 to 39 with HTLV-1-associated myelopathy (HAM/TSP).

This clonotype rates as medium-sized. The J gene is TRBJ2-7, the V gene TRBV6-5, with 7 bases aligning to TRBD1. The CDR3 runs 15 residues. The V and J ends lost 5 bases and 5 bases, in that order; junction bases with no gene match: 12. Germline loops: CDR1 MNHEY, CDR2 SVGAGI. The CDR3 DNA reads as TGTGCCAGCAGTGCTTCTGAACAGGGGACGAACGAGCAGTACTTC. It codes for CASSASEQGTNEQYF.

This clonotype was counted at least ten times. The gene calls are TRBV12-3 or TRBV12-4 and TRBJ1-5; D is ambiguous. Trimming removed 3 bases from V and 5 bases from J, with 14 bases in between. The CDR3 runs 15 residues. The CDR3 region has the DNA TGTGCCAGCAGTTTGGGAGGGCGGGGAGATCAGCCCCAGCATTTT. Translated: CASSLGGRGDQPQHF.

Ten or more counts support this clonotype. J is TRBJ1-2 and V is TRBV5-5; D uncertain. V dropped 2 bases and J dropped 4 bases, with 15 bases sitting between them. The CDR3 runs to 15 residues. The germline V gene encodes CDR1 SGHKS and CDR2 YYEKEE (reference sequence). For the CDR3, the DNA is TGTGCCAGCAGCTTAGTCATAGGGATTCTCTATGGCTACACCTTC. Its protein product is CASSLVIGILYGYTF.

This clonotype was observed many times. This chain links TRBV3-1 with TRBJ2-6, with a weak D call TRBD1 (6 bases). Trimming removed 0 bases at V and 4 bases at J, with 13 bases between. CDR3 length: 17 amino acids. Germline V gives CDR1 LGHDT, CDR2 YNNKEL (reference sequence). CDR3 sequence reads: CASSQDHRVNGANVLTF. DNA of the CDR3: TGTGCCAGCAGCCAAGATCACAGGGTGAACGGGGCCAACGTCCTGACTTTC.

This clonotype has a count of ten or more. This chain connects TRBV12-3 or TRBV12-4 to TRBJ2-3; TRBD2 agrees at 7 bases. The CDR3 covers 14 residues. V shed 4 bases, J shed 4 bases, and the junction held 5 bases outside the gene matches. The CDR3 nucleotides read TGTGCCAGCAGTTCATGGGGGGGGTCAGATACGCAGTATTTT. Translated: CASSSWGGSDTQYF.

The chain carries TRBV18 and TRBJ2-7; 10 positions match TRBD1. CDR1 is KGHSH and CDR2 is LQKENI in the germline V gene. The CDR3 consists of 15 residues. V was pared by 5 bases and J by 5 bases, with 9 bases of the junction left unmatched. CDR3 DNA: TGTGCCAGCTCAGCAGCCGGGACAGGGGCCCACGAGCAGTACTTC. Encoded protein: CASSAAGTGAHEQYF.